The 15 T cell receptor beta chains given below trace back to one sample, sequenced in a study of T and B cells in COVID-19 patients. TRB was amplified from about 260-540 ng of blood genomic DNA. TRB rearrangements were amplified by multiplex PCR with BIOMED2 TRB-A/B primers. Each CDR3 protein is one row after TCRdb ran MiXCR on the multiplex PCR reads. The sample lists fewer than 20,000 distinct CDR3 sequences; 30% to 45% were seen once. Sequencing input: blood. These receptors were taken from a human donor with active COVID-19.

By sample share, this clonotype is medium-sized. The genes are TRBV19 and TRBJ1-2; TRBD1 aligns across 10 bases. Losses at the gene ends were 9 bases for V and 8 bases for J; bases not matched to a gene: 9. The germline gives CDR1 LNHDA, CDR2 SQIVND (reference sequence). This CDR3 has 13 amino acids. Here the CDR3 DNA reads TGTGCCAGCCGTCCCGGGACAGGGGTAGGCTACACCTTC. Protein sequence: CASRPGTGVGYTF.

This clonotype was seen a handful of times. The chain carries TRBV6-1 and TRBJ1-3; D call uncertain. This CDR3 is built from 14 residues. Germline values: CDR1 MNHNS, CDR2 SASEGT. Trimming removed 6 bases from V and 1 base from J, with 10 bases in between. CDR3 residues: CASRAGGSGNTIYF. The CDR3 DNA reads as TGTGCCAGCAGGGCAGGAGGATCTGGAAACACCATATATTTT.

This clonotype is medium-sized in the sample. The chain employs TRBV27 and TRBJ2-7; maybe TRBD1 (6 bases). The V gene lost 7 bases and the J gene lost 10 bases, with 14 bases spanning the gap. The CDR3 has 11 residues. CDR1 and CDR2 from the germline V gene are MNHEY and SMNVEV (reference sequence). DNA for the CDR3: TGTGCCAGCACCAGGGGCAAACACCAGTACTTC. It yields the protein CASTRGKHQYF.

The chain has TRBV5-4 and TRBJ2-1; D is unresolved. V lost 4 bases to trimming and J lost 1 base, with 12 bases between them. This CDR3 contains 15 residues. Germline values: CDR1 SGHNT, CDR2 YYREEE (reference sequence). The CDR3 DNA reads TGTGCCAGCAGCAACGACCCCATTTCCTACAATGAGCAGTTCTTC. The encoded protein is CASSNDPISYNEQFF.

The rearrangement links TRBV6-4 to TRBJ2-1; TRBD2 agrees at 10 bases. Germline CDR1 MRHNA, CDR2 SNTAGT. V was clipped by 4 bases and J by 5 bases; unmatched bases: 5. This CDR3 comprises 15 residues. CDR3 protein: CASSVLAGADNEQFF. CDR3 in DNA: TGTGCCAGCAGTGTCCTAGCGGGGGCCGACAATGAGCAGTTCTTC.

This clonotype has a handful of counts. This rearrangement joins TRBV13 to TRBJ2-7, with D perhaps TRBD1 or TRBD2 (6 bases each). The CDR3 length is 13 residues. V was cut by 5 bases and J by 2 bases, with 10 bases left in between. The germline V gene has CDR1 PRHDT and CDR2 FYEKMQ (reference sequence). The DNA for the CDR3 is TGTGCCAGCAGCGCGAGGGGGGCCTACGAGCAGTACTTC. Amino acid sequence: CASSARGAYEQYF.

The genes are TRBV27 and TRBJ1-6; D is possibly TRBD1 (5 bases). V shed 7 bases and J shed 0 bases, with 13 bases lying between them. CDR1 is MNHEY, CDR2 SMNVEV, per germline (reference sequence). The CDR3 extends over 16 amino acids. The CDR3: CASTRVGSSYNSPLHF. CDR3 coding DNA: TGTGCCAGCACCAGGGTGGGGAGCTCCTATAATTCACCCCTCCACTTT.

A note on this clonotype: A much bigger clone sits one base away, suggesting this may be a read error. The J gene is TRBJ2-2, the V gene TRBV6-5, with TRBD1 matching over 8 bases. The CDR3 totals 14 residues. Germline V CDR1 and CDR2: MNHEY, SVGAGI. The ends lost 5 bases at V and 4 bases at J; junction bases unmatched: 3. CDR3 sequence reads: CASSADRVTGELFF. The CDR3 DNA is TGTGCCAGCAGTGCGGACAGGGTCACCGGGGAGCTGTTTTTT.

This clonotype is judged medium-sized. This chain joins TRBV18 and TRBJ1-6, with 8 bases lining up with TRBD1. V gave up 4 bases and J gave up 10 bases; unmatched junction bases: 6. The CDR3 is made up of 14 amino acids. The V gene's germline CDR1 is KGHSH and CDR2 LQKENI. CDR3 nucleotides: TGTGCCAGCTCACTCGGACAGGGAGGGTCACCCCTCCACTTT. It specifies CASSLGQGGSPLHF.

CDR3 sequence reads: CASSVPLGGPEAFF. CDR3 sequence (DNA): TGTGCCAGCAGCGTACCGCTGGGGGGCCCTGAAGCTTTCTTT. The chain combines TRBV5-5 with TRBJ1-1, with D maybe TRBD1 (6 bases). Trimming pared 4 bases from V and 6 bases from J, leaving 16 bases between. CDR3 length: 14 residues. CDR1 is SGHKS, CDR2 YYEKEE, per germline (reference sequence).

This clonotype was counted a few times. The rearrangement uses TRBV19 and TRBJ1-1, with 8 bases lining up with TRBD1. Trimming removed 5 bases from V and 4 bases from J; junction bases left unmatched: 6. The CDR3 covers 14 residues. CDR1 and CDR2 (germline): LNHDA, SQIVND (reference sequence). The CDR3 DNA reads TGTGCCAGTAGTCTGACAGGGGCGAGCACTGAAGCTTTCTTT. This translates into CASSLTGASTEAFF. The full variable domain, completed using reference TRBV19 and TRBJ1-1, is DGGITQSPKYLFRKEGQNVTLSCEQNLNHDAMYWYRQDPGQGLRLIYYSQIVNDFQKGDIAEGYSVSREKKESFPLTVTSAQKNPTAFYLCASSLTGASTEAFFGQGTRLTVV.

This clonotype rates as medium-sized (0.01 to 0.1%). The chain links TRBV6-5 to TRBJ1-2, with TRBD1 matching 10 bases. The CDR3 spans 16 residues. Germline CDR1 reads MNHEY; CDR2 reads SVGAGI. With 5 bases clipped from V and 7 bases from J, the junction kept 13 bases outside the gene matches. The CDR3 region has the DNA TGTGCCAGCAGTCCCCCCGGGACAGGGGCGGTAGGTGGCTACACCTTC. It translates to CASSPPGTGAVGGYTF.

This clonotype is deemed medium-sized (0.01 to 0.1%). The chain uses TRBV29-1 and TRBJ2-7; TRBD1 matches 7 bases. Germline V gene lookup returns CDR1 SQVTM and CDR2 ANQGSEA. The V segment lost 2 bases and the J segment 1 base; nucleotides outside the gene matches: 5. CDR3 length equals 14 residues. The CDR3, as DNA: TGCAGCGTTGAAAGAGGGGGCGCGTCCTACGAGCAGTACTTC. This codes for CSVERGGASYEQYF.

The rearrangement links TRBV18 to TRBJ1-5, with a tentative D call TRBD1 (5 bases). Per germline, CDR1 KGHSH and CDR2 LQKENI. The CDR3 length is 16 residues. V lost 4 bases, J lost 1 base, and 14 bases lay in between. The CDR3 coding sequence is TGTGCCAGCTCACAGCAGGGTATTGGAAGCAATCAGCCCCAGCATTTT. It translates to CASSQQGIGSNQPQHF.

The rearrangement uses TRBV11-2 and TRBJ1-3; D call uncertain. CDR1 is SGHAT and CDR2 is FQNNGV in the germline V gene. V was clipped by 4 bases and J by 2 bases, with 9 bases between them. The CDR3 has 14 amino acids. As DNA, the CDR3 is TGTGCCAGCAGCTCCCGGCTGACTGGAAACACCATATATTTT. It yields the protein CASSSRLTGNTIYF. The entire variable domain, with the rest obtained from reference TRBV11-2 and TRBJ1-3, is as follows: EAGVAQSPRYKIIEKRQSVAFWCNPISGHATLYWYQQILGQGPKLLIQFQNNGVVDDSQLPKDRFSAERLKGVDSTLKIQPAKLEDSAVYLCASSSRLTGNTIYFGEGSWLTVV.